This TCR beta chain came from a study of T-cell reconstitution after alpha-beta-depleted transplantation in children. Unique molecular identifiers were used in preparing the TCRbeta library. TCRdb re-analysed the PCR reads in MiXCR, keeping a single row per CDR3 protein. The sample yields roughly 500,000 distinct CDR3 sequences, around 19% seen once. CDR1 and CDR2 from the germline V gene are SGHVS and FQNEAQ. V lost 1 base to trimming and J lost 0 bases; unmatched junction nucleotides: 2. The CDR3 consists of 16 residues. Source: PBMCs from the stem cell graft donor, taken from the stem cell graft. The chain is built from TRBV7-8 and TRBJ1-5; 8 bases match TRBD1. The receptor's source is a human donor who donated a stem cell graft to a child with acute lymphoblastic leukemia. The CDR3 loop is CASSLEGQVSNQPQHF. Written as DNA, the CDR3 is TGTGCCAGCAGCTTAGAGGGACAGGTTAGCAATCAGCCCCAGCATTTT.